The T cell receptor (beta chain) under discussion was sequenced for a study of CD8 T cells in Susac syndrome. Looked up from germline, CDR1 is GTSNPN and CDR2 is SVGIG (reference sequence). The V segment lost 2 bases and the J segment 4 bases; nucleotides outside the gene matches: 9. This CDR3 has 15 amino acids. RNA totalling roughly 0.45 to 1 ug underwent reverse transcription with random hexamers. Amplification of TCR beta CDR3 across 54 Vbeta and 13 Jbeta was performed with immunoSEQ multiplex PCR. TCRdb fed the immunoSEQ multiplex PCR reads into MiXCR, producing one record per CDR3 protein. The sample lists roughly 200,000 distinct CDR3 sequences; 85% to 95% were seen once.

The sequence derives from a human donor with multiple sclerosis. The gene calls are TRBV30 and TRBJ1-2, with 8 bases lining up with TRBD1. What was sequenced was CD4+ T cells from PBMCs. The DNA for the CDR3 is TGTGCCTGGAGTCCCCAATACAGGGGGACCTATGGCTACACCTTC. Translating gives CAWSPQYRGTYGYTF. Combining the CDR3 with reference TRBV30 and TRBJ1-2 gives the whole variable domain SQTIHQWPATLVQPVGSPLSLECTVEGTSNPNLYWYRQAAGRGLQLLFYSVGIGQISSEVPQNLSASRPQDRQFILSSKKLLLSDSGFYLCAWSPQYRGTYGYTFGSGTRLTVV.